The rows below give T cell receptor beta chains drawn from one sample of a study of T cell responses to AZD1222 COVID-19 vaccine. Sequencing was performed with immunoSEQ multiplex PCR; in TCRdb, only in-frame clones are kept and a portion is missing. This table holds 160,000 or so clones, 85% to 90% found once. This sample comprised peripheral blood, obtained on day 0 of AZD1222 vaccination. Receptors originate from an adult in good health. The CDR3 runs from the conserved cysteine through the conserved F or W. D genes are given only for firm matches. Clone size is not always given. Where it is, it says once, few, many or a class for expanded clones.

V: TRBV7-8; size: -; J: TRBJ2-1; D: -; CDR3: CASSPSGGSSYNEQFF; DNA: TGTGCCAGCAGCCCCAGTGGGGGGAGCTCCTACAATGAGCAGTTCTTC
V: TRBV4-2; size: -; J: TRBJ2-7; D: -; CDR3: CASSQDSFSYEQYF; DNA: TGTGCCAGCAGCCAAGATTCCTTCTCCTACGAGCAGTACTTC
V: TRBV7-2; size: -; J: TRBJ2-5; D: -; CDR3: CASSAEGVAQTQYF; DNA: TGTGCCAGCAGCGCGGAGGGGGTCGCGCAGACCCAGTACTTC
V: TRBV2; size: -; J: TRBJ1-1; D: -; CDR3: CASSVMSGEGNTEAFF; DNA: TGTGCCAGCAGTGTAATGTCAGGGGAGGGGAACACTGAAGCTTTCTTT
V: TRBV7-3; size: once; J: TRBJ1-2; D: -; CDR3: CASSLGRGHGYTF; DNA: TGTGCCAGCAGCTTAGGCAGGGGCCATGGCTACACCTTC
V: TRBV28; size: once; J: TRBJ2-7; D: TRBD1; CDR3: CASSLGGTGSSYEQYF; DNA: TGTGCCAGCAGTTTAGGGGGGACAGGGAGCTCCTACGAGCAGTACTTC
V: TRBV7-8; size: -; J: TRBJ2-3; D: -; CDR3: CASSLAIEGGRRSTQYF; DNA: TGTGCCAGCAGCTTAGCGATAGAGGGGGGCAGGCGGAGTACGCAGTATTTT
V: TRBV20-1; size: -; J: TRBJ2-1; D: -; CDR3: CSASKPGGGFDNEQFF; DNA: TGCAGTGCTAGTAAGCCGGGGGGCGGGTTTGACAATGAGCAGTTCTTC
V: TRBV6-2/TRBV6-3; size: -; J: TRBJ1-5; D: -; CDR3: CASSYPGNQPQHF; DNA: TGTGCCAGCAGTTACCCGGGCAATCAGCCCCAGCATTTT
V: TRBV30; size: few; J: TRBJ2-7; D: -; CDR3: CAWSGPGLPYEQYF; DNA: TGTGCCTGGAGCGGTCCAGGGTTACCCTACGAGCAGTACTTC
V: TRBV11-2; size: -; J: TRBJ1-1; D: -; CDR3: CASSTIVNSEAFF; DNA: TGTGCCAGCAGCACCATCGTAAACAGTGAAGCTTTCTTT
V: TRBV3-1/TRBV3-2; size: few; J: TRBJ1-2; D: TRBD1; CDR3: CASSLDRGANGYTF; DNA: TGTGCCAGCAGCCTGGACAGGGGCGCGAATGGCTACACCTTC
V: TRBV5-1; size: few; J: TRBJ2-7; D: -; CDR3: CASSLLSHSYEQYF; DNA: TGCGCCAGCAGCTTGTTGTCCCACTCCTACGAGCAGTACTTC
V: TRBV4-3; size: few; J: TRBJ1-4; D: -; CDR3: CASSQAGGRVNEKLFF; DNA: TGCGCCAGCAGCCAAGCCGGGGGTCGCGTTAATGAAAAACTGTTTTTT
V: TRBV5-8; size: -; J: TRBJ2-2; D: -; CDR3: CASSAPGRQNTGELFF; DNA: TGTGCCAGCAGCGCACCGGGACGGCAGAACACCGGGGAGCTGTTTTTT
V: TRBV6-6; size: -; J: TRBJ2-1; D: -; CDR3: CASRMGAHEQFF; DNA: TGTGCCAGCAGAATGGGGGCCCATGAGCAGTTCTTC
V: TRBV18; size: few; J: TRBJ1-4; D: -; CDR3: CASSREARGEKLFF; DNA: TGTGCCAGCTCACGGGAGGCGAGGGGCGAAAAACTGTTTTTT
V: TRBV5-1; size: once; J: TRBJ2-7; D: -; CDR3: CASREGLGWTSYEQYF; DNA: TGCGCCAGCAGGGAGGGGCTGGGATGGACCTCCTACGAGCAGTACTTC
V: TRBV11-2; size: -; J: TRBJ1-2; D: -; CDR3: CASSPLGGEVFHYGYTF; DNA: TGTGCCAGCAGCCCCCTGGGGGGCGAAGTATTCCACTATGGCTACACCTTC
V: TRBV7-3; size: few; J: TRBJ2-5; D: -; CDR3: CASSLSALETQYF; DNA: TGTGCCAGCAGCTTATCGGCGTTGGAGACCCAGTACTTC
V: TRBV6-5; size: few; J: TRBJ1-2; D: -; CDR3: CASSYEGNYGYTF; DNA: TGTGCCAGCAGTTACGAGGGGAACTATGGCTACACCTTC
V: TRBV7-2; size: -; J: TRBJ2-5; D: TRBD1; CDR3: CASSFRIKTGGGVETQYF; DNA: TGTGCCAGCAGCTTCCGGATAAAGACAGGGGGCGGGGTGGAGACCCAGTACTTC
V: TRBV14; size: -; J: TRBJ1-6; D: TRBD1; CDR3: CASSLGGQGNSPLHF; DNA: TGTGCCAGCAGCCTAGGAGGACAGGGTAATTCACCCCTCCACTTT
V: TRBV6-4; size: -; J: TRBJ1-2; D: TRBD1; CDR3: CASSNTGTVGGYTF; DNA: TGTGCCAGCAGTAATACCGGGACAGTGGGTGGCTACACCTTC
V: TRBV5-1; size: -; J: TRBJ2-1; D: -; CDR3: CASSLGNSYNEQFF; DNA: TGCGCCAGCAGCTTGGGCAATAGCTACAATGAGCAGTTCTTC
V: TRBV7-2; size: -; J: TRBJ2-5; D: -; CDR3: CASSLPQTQYF; DNA: TGTGCCAGCAGCTTACCTCAGACCCAGTACTTC
V: TRBV2; size: -; J: TRBJ1-1; D: -; CDR3: CATHQGLNTEAFF; DNA: TGTGCCACCCACCAGGGTTTGAACACTGAAGCTTTCTTT
V: TRBV10-3; size: -; J: TRBJ2-1; D: TRBD2; CDR3: CAIRLAGSGGEQFF; DNA: TGTGCCATCAGACTAGCGGGTTCCGGTGGTGAGCAGTTCTTC
V: TRBV6-5; size: -; J: TRBJ2-3; D: TRBD2; CDR3: CASSYETGGRTDTQYF; DNA: TGTGCCAGCAGTTATGAAACGGGGGGGCGTACAGATACGCAGTATTTT